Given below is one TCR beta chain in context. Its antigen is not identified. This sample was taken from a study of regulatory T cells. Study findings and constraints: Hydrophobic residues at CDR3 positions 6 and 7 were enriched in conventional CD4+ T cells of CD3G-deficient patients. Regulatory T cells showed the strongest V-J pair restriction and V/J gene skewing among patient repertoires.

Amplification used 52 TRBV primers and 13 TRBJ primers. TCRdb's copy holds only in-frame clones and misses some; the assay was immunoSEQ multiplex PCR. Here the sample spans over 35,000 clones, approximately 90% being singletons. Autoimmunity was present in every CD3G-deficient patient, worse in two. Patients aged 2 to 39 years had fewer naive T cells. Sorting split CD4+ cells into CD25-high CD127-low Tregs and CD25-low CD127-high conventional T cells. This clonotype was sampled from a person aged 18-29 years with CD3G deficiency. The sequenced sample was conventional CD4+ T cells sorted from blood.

The CDR3 is CASAASYTDTQYF. The DNA of the CDR3 is TGTGCCAGCGCCGCCTCGTACACAGATACGCAGTATTTT. The V call is TRBV19, the J call TRBJ2-3; D ambiguous. The CDR3 loop spans 13 amino acids. Deletions cut 9 bases from V and 2 bases from J, with 12 bases between. The germline V gene has CDR1 LNHDA and CDR2 SQIVND (reference sequence). The whole variable domain, filled in from reference TRBV19 and TRBJ2-3, reads DGGITQSPKYLFRKEGQNVTLSCEQNLNHDAMYWYRQDPGQGLRLIYYSQIVNDFQKGDIAEGYSVSREKKESFPLTVTSAQKNPTAFYLCASAASYTDTQYFGPGTRLTVL.